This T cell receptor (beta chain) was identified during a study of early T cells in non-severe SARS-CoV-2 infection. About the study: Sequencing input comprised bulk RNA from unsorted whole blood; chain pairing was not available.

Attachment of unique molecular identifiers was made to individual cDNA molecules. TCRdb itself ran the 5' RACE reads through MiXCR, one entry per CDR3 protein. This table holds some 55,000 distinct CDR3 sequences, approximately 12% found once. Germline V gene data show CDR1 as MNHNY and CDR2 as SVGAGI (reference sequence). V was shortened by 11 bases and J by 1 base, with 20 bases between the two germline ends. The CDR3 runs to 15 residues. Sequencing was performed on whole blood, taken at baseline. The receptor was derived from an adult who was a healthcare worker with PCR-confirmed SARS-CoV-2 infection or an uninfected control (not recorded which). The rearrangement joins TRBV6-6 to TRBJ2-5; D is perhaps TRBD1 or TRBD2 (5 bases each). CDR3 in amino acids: CASRLGVGSQETQYF. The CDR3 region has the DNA TGTGCCTCCCGACTGGGGGTCGGAAGCCAAGAGACCCAGTACTTC.